The TCR beta chain under discussion was sequenced for a study of T cell responses to AZD1222 COVID-19 vaccine. General observations from the study: Per reports, nearly half of all spike-specific TCRs target regions that are unmutated in variants.

From germline, CDR1 is MNHEY and CDR2 SMNVEV (reference sequence). The CDR3 consists of 15 residues. With V trimmed by 6 bases and J by 5 bases, 4 bases remained unmatched. Data came from immunoSEQ multiplex PCR; TCRdb stores just in-frame clones and leaves some out. The table has 93,000 or so clones, 91% seen once; the top ten hold 45%. For this clone: Its antigen is not identified.

The material was peripheral blood, obtained on day 0 of AZD1222 vaccination. This receptor was obtained from an adult in good health. The chain is built from TRBV27 and TRBJ2-3, with 14 bases that match TRBD2. The CDR3 DNA reads as TGTGCCAGCAGCCTGGGACTAGCGGGAGTAGATACGCAGTATTTT. Translating it yields CASSLGLAGVDTQYF.